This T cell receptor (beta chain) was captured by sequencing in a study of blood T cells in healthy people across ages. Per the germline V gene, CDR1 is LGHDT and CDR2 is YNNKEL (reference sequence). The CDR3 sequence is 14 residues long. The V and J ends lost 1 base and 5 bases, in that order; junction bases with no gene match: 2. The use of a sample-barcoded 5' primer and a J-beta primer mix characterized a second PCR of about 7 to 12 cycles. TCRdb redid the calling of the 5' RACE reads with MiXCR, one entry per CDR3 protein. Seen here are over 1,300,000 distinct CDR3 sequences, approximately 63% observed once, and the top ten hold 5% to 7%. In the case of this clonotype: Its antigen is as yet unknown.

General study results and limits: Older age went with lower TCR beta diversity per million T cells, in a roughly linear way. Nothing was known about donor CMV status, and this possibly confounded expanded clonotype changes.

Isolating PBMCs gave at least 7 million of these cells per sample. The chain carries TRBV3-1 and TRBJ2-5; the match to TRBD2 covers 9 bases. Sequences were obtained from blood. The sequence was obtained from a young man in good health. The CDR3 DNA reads TGTGCCAGCAGCCAAGCTGGACTAGCGGAGACCCAGTACTTC. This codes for CASSQAGLAETQYF.